This entry is about one TCR beta chain. Its recognized antigen is unknown. No much larger clonotype is one base removed from it; base qualities were not supplied. Taken from cysteine to phenylalanine, the CDR3 has 13 residues. Left in the record is the CDR3 DNA by itself, 39 bases read in frame from the first base. V is shortened by 4 bases, J by 5 bases, and the region joining them spans 12 bases. CDR1 LNHDA and CDR2 SQIVND are derived from the germline V gene (reference sequence). CD8 naive samples were obtained by positive selection for CCR7 among CD45RO-negative cells, yielding a CD45RA+CCR7+ population from which TemRA cells were excluded. Donors were healthy HIV-negative adults with no recently reported acute infections or vaccinations. Only Caucasian adults living in Nashville, Tennessee, USA were represented among the donors. After blood collection by leukapheresis, PBMCs were isolated using Ficoll-Histopaque density gradient centrifugation and then cryopreserved in the vapor phase of liquid nitrogen. Purity and quantity of every magnetically sorted T cell population were checked by analytical flow cytometry. Genomic DNA was isolated from each sorted fraction and quantified by UV absorbance on a Nanodrop 2000c.

Using the deep immunoSEQ assay, TCR CDR3 regions were amplified from genomic DNA by multiplex PCR. Extracted genomic DNA from each cell subset was distributed evenly across all wells of several immunoSEQ 96-well plates, and each plate was treated as a replicate. For sorted subsets, each replicate PCR was loaded with 200 to 250 ng genomic DNA, equivalent to some 27,000 T cell genomes. The purified libraries were quantified using a Qubit 3.0 fluorometer, sized with a Bioanalyzer 2100, and then quantified again using the KAPA Library Quantification kit. A separate single-read 150-cycle Illumina NextSeq 550 flow cell was used to sequence each immunoSEQ 96-well plate. The authors' pipeline ran thus. Because the immunoSEQ output included only junctional sequences and no quality scores, the filtering could not be the same as the filtering used for full-length reads. Sequences were annotated with PyIR, a Python wrapper for IgBLAST v1.9, and V/J genes and CDR3 were assigned using IMGT germline references. Reads were filtered out if the reads had weak V/J assignments (E-value above 1e-6), no CDR3, stop codons, out-of-frame junctions, or ambiguous translated residues. V3J clonotypes were defined as sequences sharing an identical inferred V gene, J gene, and CDR3 amino acid sequence. Percentage overlap between repertoires was computed as shared unique clonotypes divided by the size of the smaller repertoire. Richness of each repertoire was evaluated using RTK rarefaction, the Chao1 estimator, and Recon v2.1 estimates of unobserved clonotypes. For all TCRbeta clonotypes obtained by the gDNA method from a handful of donors, generation probabilities were computed with OLGA. TCRdb re-hosts the immuneACCESS table, in-frame sequences only. Its copies lack some clones; in the studies checked, an unresolved V gene accounts for under half of them, and the cause for the rest is not known. V and J calls and clone size come straight from that table; D and trimming were deduced from the DNA. The sample profile shows millions of clones; approximately 94% of them were found once. 1.7% of the sample is taken by the ten largest.

The sample comes from a study of shared clonotypes between healthy human individuals (dated by TCRdb to the early 2020s). Study-level background: A few men and a couple of women, aged 18 to 49 years, made up the cohort. For each donor, CD4 naive and CD4 memory were each run on three plates, CD8 naive on two plates, and CD8 memory on one plate. To estimate repertoire size and how much clonotype sharing occurs between individuals, the study deeply sequenced the blood TCR repertoires of five or six healthy adults. To increase sequencing depth and limit assay-specific biases, different laboratories used diverse techniques to prepare libraries and sequence TCR repertoires. Between about 0.94 and 8.9 billion PBMCs per donor were obtained by leukapheresis.

What the study reported, not specific to this receptor: Larger estimated clonotype richness was generally found for naive subsets than for memory subsets. Across several donors, roughly 5.4% of naive CD4, around 3.3% of naive CD8, 2.3% of memory CD4, and about 0.44% of memory CD8 clonotypes were shared. Because the study included a small number of donors, the genetic and exposure-history diversity represented was limited. Pairwise subsampling led to the expectation that sequencing depth would affect the degree of clonotype sharing among donors. Even with the large sequencing depth, rarefaction of the sorted-subset datasets indicated that sequencing was incomplete. Sampling was restricted to blood, and TCR repertoires in tissues likely differ from the TCR repertoires found in blood. Compared with non-shared clonotypes, the clonotypes found in all four sorted-subset donors had higher generation probabilities.

In this chain, TRBV19 is recombined with TRBJ2-7, and possibly TRBD1, on 5 matching bases. The origin of this receptor is a man between 18 and 29 years old in good health. Some clones in this sample may be carry-over from other donors' samples. Specimen: naive CD8+ T cells from PBMCs. The sample's cell subset or site, from its label and the paper: CD45RA+CCR7+. The nucleotide sequence is TGTGCCAGTAGTACGGACATTTCGGACGAGCAGTACTTC. This codes for CASSTDISDEQYF.